This T cell receptor beta chain was sequenced in a study of cytomegalovirus exposure and HLA in healthy donors. Broader study findings: Data from an earlier analysis indicated that most TCR beta V segments were productive either about 90% or about 30% of the time.

Between the trimmed V and J ends, which lost 2 bases and 5 bases, there was a span of 8 bases. CDR1 SGHRS and CDR2 YFSETQ come from the germline V gene. This CDR3 region has 13 residues. Worth noting for this clone: Its antigen is currently unknown.

Primers included in the PCR were 60 Vbeta and 13 Jbeta primers. TCRdb's copy holds only in-frame clones and misses some; the assay was immunoSEQ multiplex PCR. The sample records fewer than 250,000 clones, roughly 87% being singletons. Sample: PBMCs. This rearrangement joins TRBV5-1 to TRBJ2-1, with a tentative D call TRBD2 (5 bases). This receptor was identified in a boy aged 2 to 10 in good health and CMV-seronegative. Written as DNA, the CDR3 is TGCGCCAGCAGCTTAGGACTGAACAATGAGCAGTTCTTC. It translates to CASSLGLNNEQFF.